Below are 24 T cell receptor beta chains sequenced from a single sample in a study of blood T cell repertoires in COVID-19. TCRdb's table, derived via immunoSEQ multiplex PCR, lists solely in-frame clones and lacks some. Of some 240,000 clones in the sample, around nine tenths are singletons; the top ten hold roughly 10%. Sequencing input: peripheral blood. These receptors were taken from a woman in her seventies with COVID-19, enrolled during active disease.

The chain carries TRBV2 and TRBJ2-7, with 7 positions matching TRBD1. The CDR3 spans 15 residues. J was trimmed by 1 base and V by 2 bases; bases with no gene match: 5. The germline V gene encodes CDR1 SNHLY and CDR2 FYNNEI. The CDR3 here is CASSEQGVVSYEQYF. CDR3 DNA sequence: TGTGCCAGCAGTGAACAGGGGGTCGTTTCCTACGAGCAGTACTTC.

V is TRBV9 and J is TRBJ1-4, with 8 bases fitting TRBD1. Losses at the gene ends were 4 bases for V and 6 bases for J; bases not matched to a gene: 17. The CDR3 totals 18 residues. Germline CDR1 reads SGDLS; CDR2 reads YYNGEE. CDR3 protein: CASSPRARGLEDHEKLFF. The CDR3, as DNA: TGTGCCAGCAGCCCTAGAGCCAGGGGGCTCGAAGATCATGAAAAACTGTTTTTT.

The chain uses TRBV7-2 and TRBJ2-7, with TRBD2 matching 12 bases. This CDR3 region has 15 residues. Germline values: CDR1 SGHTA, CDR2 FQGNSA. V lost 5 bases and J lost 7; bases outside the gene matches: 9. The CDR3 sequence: CASSIRAGTSGEQYF. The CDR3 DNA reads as TGTGCCAGCAGCATCCGGGCCGGGACTAGCGGGGAGCAGTACTTC.

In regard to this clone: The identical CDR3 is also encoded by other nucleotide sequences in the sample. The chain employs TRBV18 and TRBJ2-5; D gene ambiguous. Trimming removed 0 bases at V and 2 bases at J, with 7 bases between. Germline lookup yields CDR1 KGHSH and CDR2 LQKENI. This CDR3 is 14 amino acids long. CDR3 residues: CASSPPSVQETQYF. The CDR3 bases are TGTGCCAGCTCACCACCGAGCGTGCAAGAGACCCAGTACTTC.

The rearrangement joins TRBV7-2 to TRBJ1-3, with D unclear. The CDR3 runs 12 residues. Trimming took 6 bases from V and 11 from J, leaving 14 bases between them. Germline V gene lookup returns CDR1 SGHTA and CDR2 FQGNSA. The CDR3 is CASRFSEEAIYF. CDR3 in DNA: TGTGCCAGCAGGTTCAGCGAGGAAGCCATATATTTT.

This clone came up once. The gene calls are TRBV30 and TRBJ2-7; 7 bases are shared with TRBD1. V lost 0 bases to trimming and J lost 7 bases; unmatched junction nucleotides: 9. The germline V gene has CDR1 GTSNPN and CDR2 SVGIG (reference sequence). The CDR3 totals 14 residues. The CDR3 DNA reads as TGTGCCTGGAGTGTAGGGACAGCCCTTTTTGAGCAGTACTTC. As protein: CAWSVGTALFEQYF.

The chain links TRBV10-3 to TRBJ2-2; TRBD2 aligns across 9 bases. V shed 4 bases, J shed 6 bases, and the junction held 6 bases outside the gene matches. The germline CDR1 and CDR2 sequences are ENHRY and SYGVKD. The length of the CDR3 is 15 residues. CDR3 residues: CAISVAGGRSGELFF. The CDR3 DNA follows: TGTGCCATCAGTGTGGCGGGAGGGCGATCCGGGGAGCTGTTTTTT.

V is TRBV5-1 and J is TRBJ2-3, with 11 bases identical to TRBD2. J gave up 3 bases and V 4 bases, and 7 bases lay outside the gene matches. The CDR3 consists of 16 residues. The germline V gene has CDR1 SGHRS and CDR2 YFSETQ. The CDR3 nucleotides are TGCGCCAGCAGCATTACTAGCGGGAGTGGGACAGATACGCAGTATTTT. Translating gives CASSITSGSGTDTQYF.

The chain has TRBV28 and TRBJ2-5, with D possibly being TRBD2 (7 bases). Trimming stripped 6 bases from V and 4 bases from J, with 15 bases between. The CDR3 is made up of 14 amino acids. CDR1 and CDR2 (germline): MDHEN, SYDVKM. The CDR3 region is CASSGGGGRETQYF. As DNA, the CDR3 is TGTGCCAGCAGCGGAGGGGGGGGCCGAGAGACCCAGTACTTC.

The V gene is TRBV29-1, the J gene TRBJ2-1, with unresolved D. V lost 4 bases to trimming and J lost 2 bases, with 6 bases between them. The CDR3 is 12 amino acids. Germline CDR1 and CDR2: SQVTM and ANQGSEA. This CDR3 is CSVVTPYNEQFF. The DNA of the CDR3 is TGCAGCGTTGTTACTCCCTACAATGAGCAGTTCTTC.

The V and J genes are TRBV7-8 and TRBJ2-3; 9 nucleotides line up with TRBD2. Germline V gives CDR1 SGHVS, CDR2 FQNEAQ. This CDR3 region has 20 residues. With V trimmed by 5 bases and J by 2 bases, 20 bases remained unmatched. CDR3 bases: TGTGCCAGCAGCCTTAGAAGGGGACTCAGACTAGCGGACCACACAGATACGCAGTATTTT. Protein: CASSLRRGLRLADHTDTQYF.

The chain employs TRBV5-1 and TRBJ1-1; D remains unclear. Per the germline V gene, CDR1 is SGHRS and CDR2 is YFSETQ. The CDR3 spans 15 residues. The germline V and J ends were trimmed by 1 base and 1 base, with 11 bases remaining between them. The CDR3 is CASSLQSSGNTEAFF. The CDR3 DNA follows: TGCGCCAGCAGCTTGCAATCCTCGGGGAACACTGAAGCTTTCTTT.

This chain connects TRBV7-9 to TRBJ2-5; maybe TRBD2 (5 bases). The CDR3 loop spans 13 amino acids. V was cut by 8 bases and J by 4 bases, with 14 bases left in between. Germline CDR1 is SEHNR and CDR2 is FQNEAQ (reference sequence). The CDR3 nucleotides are TGTGCCAGCCGGGGAAGGGCACGAGAGACCCAGTACTTC. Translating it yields CASRGRARETQYF. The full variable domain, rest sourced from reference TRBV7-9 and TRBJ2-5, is DTGVSQNPRHKITKRGQNVTFRCDPISEHNRLYWYRQTLGQGPEFLTYFQNEAQLEKSRLLSDRFSAERPKGSFSTLEIQRTEQGDSAMYLCASRGRARETQYFGPGTRLLVL.

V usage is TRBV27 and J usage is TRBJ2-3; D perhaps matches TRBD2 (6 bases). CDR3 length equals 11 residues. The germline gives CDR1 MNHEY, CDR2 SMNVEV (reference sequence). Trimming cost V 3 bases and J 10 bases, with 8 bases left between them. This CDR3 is CASSFGGAQYF. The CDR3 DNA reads TGTGCCAGCAGTTTCGGCGGGGCGCAGTATTTT.

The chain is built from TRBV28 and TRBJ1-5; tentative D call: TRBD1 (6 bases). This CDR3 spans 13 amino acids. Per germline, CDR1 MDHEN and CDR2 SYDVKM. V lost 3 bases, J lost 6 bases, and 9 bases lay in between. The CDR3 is CASSLGQFQPQHF. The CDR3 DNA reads TGTGCCAGCAGTTTGGGACAATTTCAGCCCCAGCATTTT.

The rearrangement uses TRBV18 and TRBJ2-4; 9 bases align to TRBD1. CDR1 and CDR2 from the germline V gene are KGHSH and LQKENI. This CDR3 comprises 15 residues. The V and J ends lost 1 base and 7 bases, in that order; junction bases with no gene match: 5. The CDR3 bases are TGTGCCAGCTCACCACGGGACAGGGAAGTGAACATTCAGTACTTC. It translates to CASSPRDREVNIQYF. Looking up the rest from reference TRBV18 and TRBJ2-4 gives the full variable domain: NAGVMQNPRHLVRRRGQEARLRCSPMKGHSHVYWYRQLPEEGLKFMVYLQKENIIDESGMPKERFSAEFPKEGPSILRIQQVVRGDSAAYFCASSPRDREVNIQYFGAGTRLSVL.

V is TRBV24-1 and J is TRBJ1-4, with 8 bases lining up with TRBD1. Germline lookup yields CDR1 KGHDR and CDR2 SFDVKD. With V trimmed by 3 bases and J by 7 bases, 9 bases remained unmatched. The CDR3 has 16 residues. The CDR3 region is CATSDRTGTGGEKLFF. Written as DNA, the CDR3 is TGTGCCACCAGTGATCGAACCGGGACAGGTGGTGAAAAACTGTTTTTT.

CDR3 in DNA: TGTGCCAGCAGGCGGACAGGAAGGAGCAATCAGCCCCAGCATTTT. It yields the protein CASRRTGRSNQPQHF. The chain uses TRBV28 and TRBJ1-5; 7 nucleotides match TRBD1. The CDR3 is 15 residues long. CDR1 is MDHEN, CDR2 SYDVKM, per germline. The V gene end was trimmed by 6 bases and the J gene end by 1 base; junction bases not matched to a gene: 6.

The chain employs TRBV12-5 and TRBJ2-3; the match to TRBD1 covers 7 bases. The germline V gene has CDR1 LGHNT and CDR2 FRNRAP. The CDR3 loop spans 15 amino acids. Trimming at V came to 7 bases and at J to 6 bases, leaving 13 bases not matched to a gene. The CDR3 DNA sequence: TGTGCTAGTGCCCTCGGACAGGCCCTAGGGGATACGCAGTATTTT. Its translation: CASALGQALGDTQYF.

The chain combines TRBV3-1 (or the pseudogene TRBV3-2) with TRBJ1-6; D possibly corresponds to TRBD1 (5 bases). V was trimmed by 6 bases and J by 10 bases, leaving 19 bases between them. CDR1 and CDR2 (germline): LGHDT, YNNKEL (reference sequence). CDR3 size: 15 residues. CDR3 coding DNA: TGTGCCAGCAGTCTAGGGAGGGGAATAGGGTCACCCCTCCACTTT. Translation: CASSLGRGIGSPLHF.

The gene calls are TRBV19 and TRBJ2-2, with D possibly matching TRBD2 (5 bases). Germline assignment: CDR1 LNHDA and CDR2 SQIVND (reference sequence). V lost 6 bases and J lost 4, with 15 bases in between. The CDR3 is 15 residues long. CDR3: CASRTRESGTGELFF. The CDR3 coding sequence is TGTGCCAGTAGAACCCGGGAAAGCGGCACCGGGGAGCTGTTTTTT.

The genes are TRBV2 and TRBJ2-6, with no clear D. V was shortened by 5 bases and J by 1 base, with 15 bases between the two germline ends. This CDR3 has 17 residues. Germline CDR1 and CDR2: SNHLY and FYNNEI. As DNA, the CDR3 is TGTGCCAGCAGTAAAGGCGCCGCCCTTTCTGGGGCCAACGTCCTGACTTTC. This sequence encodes CASSKGAALSGANVLTF. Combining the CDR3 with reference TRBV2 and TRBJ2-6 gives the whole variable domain EPEVTQTPSHQVTQMGQEVILRCVPISNHLYFYWYRQILGQKVEFLVSFYNNEISEKSEIFDDQFSVERPDGSNFTLKIRSTKLEDSAMYFCASSKGAALSGANVLTFGAGSRLTVL.

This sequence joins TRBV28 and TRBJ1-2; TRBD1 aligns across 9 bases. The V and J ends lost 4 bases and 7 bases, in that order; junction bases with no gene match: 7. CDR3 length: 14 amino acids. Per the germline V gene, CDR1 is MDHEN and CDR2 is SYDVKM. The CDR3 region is CASSSGQGKGGYTF. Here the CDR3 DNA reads TGTGCCAGCAGTTCAGGACAGGGGAAAGGTGGCTACACCTTC.

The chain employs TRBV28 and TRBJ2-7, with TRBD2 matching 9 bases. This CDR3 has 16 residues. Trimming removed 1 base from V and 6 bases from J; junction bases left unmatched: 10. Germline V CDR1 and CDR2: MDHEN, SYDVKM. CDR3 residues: CASSLSMGSGSGEQYF. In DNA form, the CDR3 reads TGTGCCAGCAGTTTATCGATGGGTAGCGGGAGTGGCGAGCAGTACTTC.